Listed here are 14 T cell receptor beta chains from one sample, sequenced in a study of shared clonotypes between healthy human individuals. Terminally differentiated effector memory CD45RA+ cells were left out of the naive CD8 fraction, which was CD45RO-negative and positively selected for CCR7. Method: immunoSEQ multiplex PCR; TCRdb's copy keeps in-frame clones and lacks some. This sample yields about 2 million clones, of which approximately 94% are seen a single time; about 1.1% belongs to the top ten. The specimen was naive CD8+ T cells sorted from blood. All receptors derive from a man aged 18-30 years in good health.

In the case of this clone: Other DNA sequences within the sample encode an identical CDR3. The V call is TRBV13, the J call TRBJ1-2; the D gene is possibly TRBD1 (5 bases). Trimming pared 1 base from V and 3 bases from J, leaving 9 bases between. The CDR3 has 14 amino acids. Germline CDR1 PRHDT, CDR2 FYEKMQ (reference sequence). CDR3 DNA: TGTGCCAGCAGCTTAGTCGGGACGGACTATGGCTACACCTTC. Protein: CASSLVGTDYGYTF.

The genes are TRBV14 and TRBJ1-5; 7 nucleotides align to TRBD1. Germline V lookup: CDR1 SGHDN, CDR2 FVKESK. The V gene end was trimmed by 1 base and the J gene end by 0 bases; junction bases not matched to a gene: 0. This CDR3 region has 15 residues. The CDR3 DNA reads TGTGCCAGCAGCCAAGGGACAGGTAGCAATCAGCCCCAGCATTTT. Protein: CASSQGTGSNQPQHF.

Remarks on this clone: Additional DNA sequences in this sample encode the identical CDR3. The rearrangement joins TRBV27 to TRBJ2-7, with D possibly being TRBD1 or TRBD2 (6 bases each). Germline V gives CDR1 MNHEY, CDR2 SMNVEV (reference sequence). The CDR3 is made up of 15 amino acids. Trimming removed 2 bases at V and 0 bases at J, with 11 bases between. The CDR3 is CASSLGGTSSYEQYF. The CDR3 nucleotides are TGTGCCAGCAGTTTAGGAGGGACATCCTCCTACGAGCAGTACTTC.

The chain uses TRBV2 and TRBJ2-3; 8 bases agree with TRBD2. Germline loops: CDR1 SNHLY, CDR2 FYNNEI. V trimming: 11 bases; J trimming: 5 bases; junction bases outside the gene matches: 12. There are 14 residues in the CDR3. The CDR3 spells CAAGGVQLGDTQYF. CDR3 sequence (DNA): TGTGCCGCCGGGGGGGTCCAGCTGGGAGATACGCAGTATTTT.

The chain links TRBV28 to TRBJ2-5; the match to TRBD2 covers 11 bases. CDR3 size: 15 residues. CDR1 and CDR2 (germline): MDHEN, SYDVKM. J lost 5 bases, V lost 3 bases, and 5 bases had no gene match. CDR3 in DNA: TGTGCCAGCAGTTTTACTAGCGGGGGCCGGGAGACCCAGTACTTC. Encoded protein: CASSFTSGGRETQYF.

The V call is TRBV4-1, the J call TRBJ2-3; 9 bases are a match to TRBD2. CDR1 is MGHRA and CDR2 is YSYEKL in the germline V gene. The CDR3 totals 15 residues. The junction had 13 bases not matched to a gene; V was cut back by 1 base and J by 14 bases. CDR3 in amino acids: CASSQGLLAGNDWYF. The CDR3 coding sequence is TGCGCCAGCAGCCAAGGGCTCCTAGCGGGGAACGATTGGTATTTT.

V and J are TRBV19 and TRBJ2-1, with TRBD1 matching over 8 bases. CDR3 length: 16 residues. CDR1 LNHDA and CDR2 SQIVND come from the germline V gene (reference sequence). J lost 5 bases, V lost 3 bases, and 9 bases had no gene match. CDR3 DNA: TGTGCCAGTAGTATTAACTCGGGACAGGTAAACAATGAGCAGTTCTTC. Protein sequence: CASSINSGQVNNEQFF.

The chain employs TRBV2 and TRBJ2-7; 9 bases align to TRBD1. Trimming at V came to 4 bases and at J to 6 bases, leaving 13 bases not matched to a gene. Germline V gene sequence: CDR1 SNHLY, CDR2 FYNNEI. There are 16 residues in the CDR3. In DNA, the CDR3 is TGTGCCAGCAGTGGCCACCCGGGACAGGGAAGTTCCGAGCAGTACTTC. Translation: CASSGHPGQGSSEQYF.

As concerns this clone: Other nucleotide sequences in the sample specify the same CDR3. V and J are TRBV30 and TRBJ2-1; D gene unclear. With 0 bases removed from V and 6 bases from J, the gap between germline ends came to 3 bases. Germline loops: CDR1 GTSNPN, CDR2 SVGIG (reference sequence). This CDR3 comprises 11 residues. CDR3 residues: CAWSVTNEQFF. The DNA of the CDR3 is TGTGCCTGGAGTGTAACCAATGAGCAGTTCTTC.

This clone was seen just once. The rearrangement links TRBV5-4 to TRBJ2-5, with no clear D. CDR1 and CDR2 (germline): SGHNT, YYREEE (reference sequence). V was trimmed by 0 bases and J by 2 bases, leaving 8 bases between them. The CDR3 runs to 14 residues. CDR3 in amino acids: CASSLGTDQETQYF. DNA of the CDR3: TGTGCCAGCAGCTTGGGGACGGATCAAGAGACCCAGTACTTC.

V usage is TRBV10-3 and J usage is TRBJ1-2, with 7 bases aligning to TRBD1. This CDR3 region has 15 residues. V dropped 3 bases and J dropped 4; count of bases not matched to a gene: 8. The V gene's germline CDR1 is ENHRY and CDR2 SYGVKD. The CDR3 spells CAISDLTGEVYGYTF. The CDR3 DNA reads TGTGCCATCAGTGACCTAACAGGGGAGGTCTATGGCTACACCTTC.

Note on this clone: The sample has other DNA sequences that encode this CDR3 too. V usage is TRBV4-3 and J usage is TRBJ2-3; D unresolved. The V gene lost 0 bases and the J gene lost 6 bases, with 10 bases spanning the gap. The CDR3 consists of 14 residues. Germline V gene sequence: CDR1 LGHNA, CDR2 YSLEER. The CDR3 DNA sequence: TGCGCCAGCAGCCAAGATCGGAGTTGGGATACGCAGTATTTT. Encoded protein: CASSQDRSWDTQYF.

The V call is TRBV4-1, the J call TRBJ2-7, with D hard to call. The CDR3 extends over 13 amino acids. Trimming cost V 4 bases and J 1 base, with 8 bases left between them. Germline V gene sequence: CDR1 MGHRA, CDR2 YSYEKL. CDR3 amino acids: CASSPAMSYEQYF. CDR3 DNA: TGCGCCAGCAGCCCGGCCATGTCCTACGAGCAGTACTTC.

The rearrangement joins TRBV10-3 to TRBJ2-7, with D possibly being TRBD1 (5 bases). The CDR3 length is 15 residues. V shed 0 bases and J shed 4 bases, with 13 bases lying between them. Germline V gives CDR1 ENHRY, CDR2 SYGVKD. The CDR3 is CAISESKGIRYEQYF. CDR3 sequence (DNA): TGTGCCATCAGTGAGTCAAAGGGGATCAGGTACGAGCAGTACTTC.